This T cell receptor beta chain was sequenced during a study of Ad26.COV2.S vaccination and SARS-CoV-2 variants. Produced via immunoSEQ multiplex PCR; TCRdb's table is partial and in-frame only. The repertoire has fewer than 500,000 clones, 85% to 90% of them found once; the top ten carry just over 2.5%. Treatment given: some 20 received Ad26.COV2.S at low or high dose, single or two shots; roughly 5 received placebo; per-sample allocation not given. The samples date from day 63 after the first vaccine or placebo injection. The CDR3 is 11 residues long. V shed 11 bases and J shed 8 bases, with 13 bases lying between them. Germline CDR1 reads ENHRY; CDR2 reads SYGVKD.

This material consisted of peripheral blood, taken in a trial of Ad26.COV2.S vaccine versus placebo. This clonotype was obtained from a person between 18 and 59 years old who received the Ad26.COV2.S COVID-19 vaccine or a placebo. J is TRBJ2-1 and V is TRBV10-3; possibly TRBD1 or TRBD2 for D (5 bases each). The CDR3 nucleotides are TGTGCCGGTTCCGTGGGGGATGAGCAGTTCTTC. Its translation is CAGSVGDEQFF.